Listed here are 16 T cell receptor beta chains from one sample, sequenced in a study of blood T cell repertoires in COVID-19. Produced via immunoSEQ multiplex PCR; TCRdb's table is partial and in-frame only. This sample has about 300,000 clones, with approximately 88% found just once. The sequencing input was PBMCs or T cells enriched from blood (not recorded which). All receptors come from a woman aged 40 to 55 who had recovered from COVID-19.

This chain uses TRBV19 with TRBJ1-2; 7 nucleotides line up with TRBD1. Germline lookup yields CDR1 LNHDA and CDR2 SQIVND (reference sequence). The CDR3 loop spans 12 amino acids. The V gene end was trimmed by 5 bases and the J gene end by 7 bases; junction bases not matched to a gene: 4. For the CDR3, the DNA is TGTGCCAGTAGTTTCAGACAGGGTGGCTACACCTTC. It specifies CASSFRQGGYTF. The full variable domain, its missing parts supplied by reference TRBV19 and TRBJ1-2, is DGGITQSPKYLFRKEGQNVTLSCEQNLNHDAMYWYRQDPGQGLRLIYYSQIVNDFQKGDIAEGYSVSREKKESFPLTVTSAQKNPTAFYLCASSFRQGGYTFGSGTRLTVV.

The chain links TRBV7-2 to TRBJ2-1; 13 bases line up with TRBD2. The junction had 8 bases not matched to a gene; V was cut back by 4 bases and J by 8 bases. The CDR3 is 16 amino acids. In germline, CDR1 is SGHTA, CDR2 FQGNSA. DNA for the CDR3: TGTGCCAGCAGCTCCTTAAGACTAGCGGGAGGTTATGAGCAGTTCTTC. Protein: CASSSLRLAGGYEQFF.

The chain recombines TRBV4-3 with TRBJ2-1; 8 positions match TRBD1. This CDR3 has 15 amino acids. Germline V gives CDR1 LGHNA, CDR2 YSLEER. The V gene end was trimmed by 4 bases and the J gene end by 7 bases; junction bases not matched to a gene: 9. CDR3 amino acids: CASSLQTGVGNEQFF. CDR3 DNA: TGCGCCAGCAGCCTCCAGACAGGGGTTGGGAATGAGCAGTTCTTC.

This clone is a singleton in its sample. The chain recombines TRBV5-1 with TRBJ1-4; TRBD1 matches 9 bases. The V gene end was trimmed by 0 bases and the J gene end by 7 bases; junction bases not matched to a gene: 7. The CDR3 runs to 16 residues. CDR1 is SGHRS and CDR2 is YFSETQ in the germline V gene. This chain's CDR3 is CASSLERTGVGEKLFF. DNA of the CDR3: TGCGCCAGCAGCTTGGAGAGGACAGGGGTGGGTGAAAAACTGTTTTTT.

The chain couples TRBV18 to TRBJ1-1; TRBD1 aligns across 9 bases. The trim removed 2 bases at V and 5 bases at J, leaving 6 bases unmatched. The CDR3 is 15 residues long. CDR1 KGHSH and CDR2 LQKENI come from the germline V gene. The CDR3 spells CASSPRRDRETEAFF. The DNA of the CDR3 is TGTGCCAGCTCACCAAGGCGGGACAGGGAAACTGAAGCTTTCTTT.

CDR3 sequence reads: CAWSTPGQAAFF. The DNA for the CDR3 is TGTGCCTGGAGTACCCCGGGACAGGCTGCTTTCTTT. The gene calls are TRBV30 and TRBJ1-1; TRBD1 agrees at 8 bases. This CDR3 has 12 amino acids. Germline V gene data show CDR1 as GTSNPN and CDR2 as SVGIG (reference sequence). V was clipped by 2 bases and J by 11 bases; unmatched bases: 7.

This clone is a singleton in its sample. V is TRBV5-4 and J is TRBJ2-6, with 10 bases fitting TRBD1. Germline V lookup: CDR1 SGHNT, CDR2 YYREEE (reference sequence). Trimming took 3 bases from V and 4 from J; bases not matched to a gene: 7. The CDR3 covers 17 residues. CDR3 region: CASSSRQGAEGANVLTF. CDR3 in DNA: TGTGCCAGCAGCTCCAGACAGGGGGCGGAAGGGGCCAACGTCCTGACTTTC.

This clone was picked up one time. The gene calls are TRBV5-1 and TRBJ2-5; 12 bases are a match to TRBD2. The ends lost 3 bases at V and 3 bases at J; junction bases unmatched: 9. The germline V gene encodes CDR1 SGHRS and CDR2 YFSETQ. There are 17 residues in the CDR3. The CDR3 nucleotides are TGCGCCAGCAGCTCCCGATCGGCTAGCGGGGGGGAAGAGACCCAGTACTTC. Amino acid sequence: CASSSRSASGGEETQYF.

The gene calls are TRBV5-4 and TRBJ2-2; TRBD1 agrees at 11 bases. CDR1 is SGHNT and CDR2 is YYREEE in the germline V gene (reference sequence). The CDR3 spans 15 residues. The ends lost 4 bases at V and 6 bases at J; junction bases unmatched: 5. The CDR3 region has the DNA TGTGCCAGCAGCCGTCCGGGACAGGGGGCCGGGGAGCTGTTTTTT. Amino acid sequence: CASSRPGQGAGELFF.

V gene TRBV2 combines with J gene TRBJ2-3; TRBD1 matches 11 bases. The germline V gene encodes CDR1 SNHLY and CDR2 FYNNEI. The CDR3 spans 15 residues. V was pared by 6 bases and J by 4 bases, with 6 bases of the junction left unmatched. Here the CDR3 reads CASRGTGGFSDTQYF. The CDR3 bases are TGTGCCAGCAGGGGGACAGGGGGATTCTCAGATACGCAGTATTTT. Together with reference TRBV2 and TRBJ2-3, the CDR3 gives the full variable domain: EPEVTQTPSHQVTQMGQEVILRCVPISNHLYFYWYRQILGQKVEFLVSFYNNEISEKSEIFDDQFSVERPDGSNFTLKIRSTKLEDSAMYFCASRGTGGFSDTQYFGPGTRLTVL.

This clone was seen just once. J is TRBJ2-5 and V is TRBV21-1; the table's TRBD1 call for D was not verified on the DNA. TRBV21-1 is shown as a pseudogene. CDR3 length: 13 amino acids. The DNA for the CDR3 is TGTGCCAGCAAGGGGGCAGGGGAAGAGACCCAGTACTTC. This translates into CASKGAGEETQYF.

The chain combines TRBV11-2 with TRBJ2-1, with D tentatively TRBD1 (6 bases). Germline values: CDR1 SGHAT, CDR2 FQNNGV. The CDR3 is 14 residues long. V lost 0 bases to trimming and J lost 13 bases, with 16 bases between them. For the CDR3, the DNA is TGTGCCAGCAGCTTAGATAGGTCCAGGGGCGAACAGTTCTTC. Translation gives CASSLDRSRGEQFF.

This chain uses TRBV6-2 or TRBV6-3 with TRBJ1-2; D unclear. The CDR3 contains 12 residues. Germline CDR1 MNHEY, CDR2 SVGEGT. Trimming took off 6 bases at V and 5 bases at J, with 10 bases between the two ends. The CDR3 DNA reads as TGTGCCAGCAGCCTAACCCTATATGGCTACACCTTC. Its translation is CASSLTLYGYTF.

The gene calls are TRBV19 and TRBJ2-6, with D maybe TRBD1 (6 bases). Trimming shortened V by 7 bases and J by 5 bases, and 12 bases separated the two germline ends. CDR1 is LNHDA, CDR2 SQIVND, per germline (reference sequence). The CDR3 is 14 residues long. The CDR3 DNA follows: TGTGCCAGTACCCGGGACAAAAGGGCCAACGTCCTGACTTTC. It translates to CASTRDKRANVLTF.

The J gene is TRBJ1-1, the V gene TRBV6-5; 9 bases map to TRBD1. Germline V gene sequence: CDR1 MNHEY, CDR2 SVGAGI. CDR3 length: 14 amino acids. Trimming cost V 7 bases and J 3 bases; bases outside gene matches: 6. The CDR3 DNA reads TGTGCCAGCAAACCGGACAGGGGAGACACTGAAGCTTTCTTT. Protein sequence: CASKPDRGDTEAFF.

The V gene is TRBV25-1, the J gene TRBJ1-2; D perhaps matches TRBD1 (6 bases). Trimming removed 4 bases from V and 8 bases from J, with 20 bases in between. The CDR3 covers 15 residues. The germline gives CDR1 MGHDK, CDR2 SYGVNS. CDR3 loop: CASSGKQGSGFGYTF. The CDR3 DNA follows: TGTGCCAGCAGTGGGAAACAGGGTTCGGGGTTCGGCTACACCTTC.